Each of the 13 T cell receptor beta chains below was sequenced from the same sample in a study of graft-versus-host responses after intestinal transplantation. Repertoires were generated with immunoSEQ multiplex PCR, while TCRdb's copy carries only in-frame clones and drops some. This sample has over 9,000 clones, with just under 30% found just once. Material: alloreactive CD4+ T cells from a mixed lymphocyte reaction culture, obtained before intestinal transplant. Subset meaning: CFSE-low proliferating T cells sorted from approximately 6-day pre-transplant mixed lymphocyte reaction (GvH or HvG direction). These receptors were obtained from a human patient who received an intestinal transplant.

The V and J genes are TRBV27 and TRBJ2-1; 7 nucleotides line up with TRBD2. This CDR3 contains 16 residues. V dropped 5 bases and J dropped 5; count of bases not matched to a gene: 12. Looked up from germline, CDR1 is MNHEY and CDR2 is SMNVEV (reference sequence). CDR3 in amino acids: CASSDPLAVTDNEQFF. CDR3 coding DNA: TGTGCCAGCAGTGATCCCCTAGCGGTAACGGACAATGAGCAGTTCTTC.

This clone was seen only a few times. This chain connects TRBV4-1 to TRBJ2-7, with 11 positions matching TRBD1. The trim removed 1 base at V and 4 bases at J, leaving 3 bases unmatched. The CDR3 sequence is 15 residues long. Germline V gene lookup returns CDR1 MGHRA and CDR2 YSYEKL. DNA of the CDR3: TGCGCCAGCAGCCAAGCGGGACAGGGGGTTTACGAGCAGTACTTC. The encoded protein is CASSQAGQGVYEQYF.

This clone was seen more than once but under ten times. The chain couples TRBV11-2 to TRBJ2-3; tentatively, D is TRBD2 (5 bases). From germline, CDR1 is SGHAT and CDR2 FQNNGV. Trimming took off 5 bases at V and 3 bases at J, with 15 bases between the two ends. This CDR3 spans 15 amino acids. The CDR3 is CASSPFPTGTDTQYF. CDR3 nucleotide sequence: TGTGCCAGCAGCCCATTCCCCACGGGGACAGATACGCAGTATTTT.

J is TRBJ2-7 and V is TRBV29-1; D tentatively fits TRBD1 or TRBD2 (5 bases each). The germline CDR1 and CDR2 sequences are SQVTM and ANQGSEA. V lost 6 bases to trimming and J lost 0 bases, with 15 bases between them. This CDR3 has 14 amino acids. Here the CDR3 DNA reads TGCAGCGTGGCCCCTGGGGGTCCCTCCTACGAGCAGTACTTC. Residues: CSVAPGGPSYEQYF.

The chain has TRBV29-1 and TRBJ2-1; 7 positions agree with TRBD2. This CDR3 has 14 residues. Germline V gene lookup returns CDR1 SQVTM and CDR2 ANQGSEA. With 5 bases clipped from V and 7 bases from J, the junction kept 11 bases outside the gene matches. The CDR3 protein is CSVLPGRIWNEQFF. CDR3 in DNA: TGCAGCGTTCTTCCCGGGAGGATATGGAATGAGCAGTTCTTC.

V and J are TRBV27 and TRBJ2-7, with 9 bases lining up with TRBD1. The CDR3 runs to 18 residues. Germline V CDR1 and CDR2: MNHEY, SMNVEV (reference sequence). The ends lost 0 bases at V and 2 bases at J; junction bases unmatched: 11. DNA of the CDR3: TGTGCCAGCAGTTTATCGGGACAGGGTTTCTATCCAACCTACGAGCAGTACTTC. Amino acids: CASSLSGQGFYPTYEQYF.

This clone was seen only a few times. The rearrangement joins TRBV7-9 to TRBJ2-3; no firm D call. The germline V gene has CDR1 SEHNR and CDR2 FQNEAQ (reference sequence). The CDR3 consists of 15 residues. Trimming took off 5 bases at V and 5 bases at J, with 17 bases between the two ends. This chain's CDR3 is CASSRGWEGEDTQYF. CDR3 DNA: TGTGCCAGCAGCCGCGGTTGGGAAGGAGAAGATACGCAGTATTTT. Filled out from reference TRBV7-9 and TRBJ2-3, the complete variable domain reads DTGVSQNPRHKITKRGQNVTFRCDPISEHNRLYWYRQTLGQGPEFLTYFQNEAQLEKSRLLSDRFSAERPKGSFSTLEIQRTEQGDSAMYLCASSRGWEGEDTQYFGPGTRLTVL.

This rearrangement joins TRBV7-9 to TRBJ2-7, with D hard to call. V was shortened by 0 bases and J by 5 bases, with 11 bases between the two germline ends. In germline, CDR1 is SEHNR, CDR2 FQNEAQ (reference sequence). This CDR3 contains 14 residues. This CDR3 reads CASSLALIPNEQYF. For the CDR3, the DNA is TGTGCCAGCAGCTTAGCTCTGATCCCGAACGAGCAGTACTTC.

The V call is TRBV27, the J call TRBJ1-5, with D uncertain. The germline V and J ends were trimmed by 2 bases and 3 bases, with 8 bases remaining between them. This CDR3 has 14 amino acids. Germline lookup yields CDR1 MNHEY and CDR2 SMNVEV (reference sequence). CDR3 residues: CASSLGLYNQPQHF. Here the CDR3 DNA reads TGTGCCAGCAGTTTAGGGTTGTACAATCAGCCCCAGCATTTT.

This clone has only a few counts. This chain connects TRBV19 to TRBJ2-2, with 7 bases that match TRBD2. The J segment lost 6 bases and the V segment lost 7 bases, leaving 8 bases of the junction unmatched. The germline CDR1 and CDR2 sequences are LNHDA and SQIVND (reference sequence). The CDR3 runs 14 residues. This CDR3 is CASNVGGPPGELFF. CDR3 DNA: TGTGCCAGTAACGTGGGAGGGCCGCCCGGGGAGCTGTTTTTT.

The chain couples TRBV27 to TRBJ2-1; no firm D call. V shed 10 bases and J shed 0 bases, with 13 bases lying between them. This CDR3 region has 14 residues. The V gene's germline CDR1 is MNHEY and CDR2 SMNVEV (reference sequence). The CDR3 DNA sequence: TGTGCCACGGCTGTCCTGAGCTCCTACAATGAGCAGTTCTTC. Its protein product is CATAVLSSYNEQFF.

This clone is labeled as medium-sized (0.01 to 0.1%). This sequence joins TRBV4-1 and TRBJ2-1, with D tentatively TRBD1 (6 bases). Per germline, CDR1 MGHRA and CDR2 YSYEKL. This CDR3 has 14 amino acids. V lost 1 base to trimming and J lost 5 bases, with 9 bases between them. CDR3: CASSQVGGHNEQFF. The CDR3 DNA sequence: TGCGCCAGCAGCCAAGTAGGGGGTCACAATGAGCAGTTCTTC.

The DNA of the CDR3 is TGTGCCAGCAGCCTCGCGTCGGGCAGCTACGAGCAGTACTTC. Translated, it gives CASSLASGSYEQYF. The rearrangement links TRBV6-5 to TRBJ2-7; the D is unclear. CDR1 and CDR2 from the germline V gene are MNHEY and SVGAGI. V shed 6 bases and J shed 3 bases, with 15 bases lying between them. This CDR3 is built from 14 residues.